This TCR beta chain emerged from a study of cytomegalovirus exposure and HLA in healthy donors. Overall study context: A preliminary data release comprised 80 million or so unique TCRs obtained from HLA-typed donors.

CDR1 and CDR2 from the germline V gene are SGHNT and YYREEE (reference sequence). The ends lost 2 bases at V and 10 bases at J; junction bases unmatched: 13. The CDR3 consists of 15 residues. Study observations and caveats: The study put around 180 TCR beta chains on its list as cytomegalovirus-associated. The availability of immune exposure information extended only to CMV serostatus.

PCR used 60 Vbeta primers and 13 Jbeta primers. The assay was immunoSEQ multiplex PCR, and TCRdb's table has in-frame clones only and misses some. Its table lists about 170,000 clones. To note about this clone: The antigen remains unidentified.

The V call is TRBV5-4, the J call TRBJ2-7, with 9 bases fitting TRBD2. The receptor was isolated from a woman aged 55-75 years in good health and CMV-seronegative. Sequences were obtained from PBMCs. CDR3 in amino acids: CASSFGASGEATQYF. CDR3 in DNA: TGTGCCAGCAGCTTTGGGGCTAGCGGGGAGGCTACACAGTACTTC.